This record concerns one T cell receptor (beta chain) sequence. The sample is drawn from a study of blood T cell repertoires in COVID-19. The V end was cut by 3 bases, the J end by 4 bases, with 11 bases between. Germline V gives CDR1 SGHRS, CDR2 YFSETQ. This CDR3 region has 14 residues. Cohorts were assigned according to the clinical history that participants reported. Each recovered donor of Cohort 3 presented with two negative PCRs, clearance, or symptom resolution. Assay used: immunoSEQ multiplex PCR; TCRdb lists only in-frame clones, some missing. The sample records about 220,000 clones, about 87% being singletons.

This receptor was taken from a woman in her 30s who had recovered from COVID-19. Source material: PBMCs or T cells enriched from blood (not recorded which). The chain combines TRBV5-1 with TRBJ1-3; D gene unclear. The DNA of the CDR3 is TGCGCCAGCAGCTCGGCGGCAAAAGGAAACACCATATATTTT. Protein: CASSSAAKGNTIYF.